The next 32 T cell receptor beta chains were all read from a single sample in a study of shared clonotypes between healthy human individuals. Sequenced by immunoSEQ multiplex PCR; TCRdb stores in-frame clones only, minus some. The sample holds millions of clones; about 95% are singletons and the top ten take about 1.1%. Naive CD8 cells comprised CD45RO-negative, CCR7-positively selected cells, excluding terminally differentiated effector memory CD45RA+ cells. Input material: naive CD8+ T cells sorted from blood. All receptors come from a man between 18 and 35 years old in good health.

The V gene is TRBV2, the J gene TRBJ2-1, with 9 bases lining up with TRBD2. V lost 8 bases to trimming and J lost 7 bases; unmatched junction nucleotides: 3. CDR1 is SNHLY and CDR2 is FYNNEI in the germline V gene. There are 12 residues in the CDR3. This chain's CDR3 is CASGGLANEQFF. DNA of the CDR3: TGTGCCAGCGGTGGACTAGCGAATGAGCAGTTCTTC.

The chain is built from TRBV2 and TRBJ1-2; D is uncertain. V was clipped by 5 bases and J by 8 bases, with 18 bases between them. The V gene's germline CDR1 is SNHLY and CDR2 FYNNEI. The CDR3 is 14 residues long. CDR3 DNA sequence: TGTGCCAGCAGTCCCTGGACCGGCCCACTCGGCTACACCTTC. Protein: CASSPWTGPLGYTF.

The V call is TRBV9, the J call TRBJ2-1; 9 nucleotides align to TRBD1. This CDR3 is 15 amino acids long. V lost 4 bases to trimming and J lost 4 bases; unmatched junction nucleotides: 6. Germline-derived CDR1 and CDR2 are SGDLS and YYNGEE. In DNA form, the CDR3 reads TGTGCCAGCAGCTCAGGGGGACAGGGATACAATGAGCAGTTCTTC. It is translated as CASSSGGQGYNEQFF. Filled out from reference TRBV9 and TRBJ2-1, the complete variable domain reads DSGVTQTPKHLITATGQRVTLRCSPRSGDLSVYWYQQSLDQGLQFLIQYYNGEERAKGNILERFSAQQFPDLHSELNLSSLELGDSALYFCASSSGGQGYNEQFFGPGTRLTVL.

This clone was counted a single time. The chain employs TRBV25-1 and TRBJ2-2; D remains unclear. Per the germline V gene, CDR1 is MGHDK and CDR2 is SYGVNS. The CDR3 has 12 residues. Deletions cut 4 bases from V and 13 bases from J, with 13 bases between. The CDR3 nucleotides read TGTGCCAGCAGTGTCCTCCCATTTGGGCTGTTTTTT. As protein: CASSVLPFGLFF.

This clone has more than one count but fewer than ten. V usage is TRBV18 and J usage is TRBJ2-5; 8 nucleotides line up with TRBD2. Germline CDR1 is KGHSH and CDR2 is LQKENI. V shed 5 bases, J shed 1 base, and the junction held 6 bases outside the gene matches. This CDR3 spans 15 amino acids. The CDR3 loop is CASSSYLAGQETQYF. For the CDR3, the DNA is TGTGCCAGCTCATCCTACCTAGCGGGCCAAGAGACCCAGTACTTC.

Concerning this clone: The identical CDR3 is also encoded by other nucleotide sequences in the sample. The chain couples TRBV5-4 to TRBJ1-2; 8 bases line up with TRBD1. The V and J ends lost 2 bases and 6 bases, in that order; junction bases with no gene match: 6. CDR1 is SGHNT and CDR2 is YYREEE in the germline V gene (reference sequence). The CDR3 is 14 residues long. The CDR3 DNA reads TGTGCCAGCAGCTTCAGTACAGGGGGGAATGGCTACACCTTC. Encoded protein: CASSFSTGGNGYTF.

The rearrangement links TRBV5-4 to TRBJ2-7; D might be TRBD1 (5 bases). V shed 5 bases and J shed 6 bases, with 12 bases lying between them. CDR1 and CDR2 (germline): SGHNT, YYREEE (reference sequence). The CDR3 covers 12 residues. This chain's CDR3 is CASSPGISEQYF. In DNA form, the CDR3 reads TGTGCCAGCAGTCCAGGGATTTCCGAGCAGTACTTC.

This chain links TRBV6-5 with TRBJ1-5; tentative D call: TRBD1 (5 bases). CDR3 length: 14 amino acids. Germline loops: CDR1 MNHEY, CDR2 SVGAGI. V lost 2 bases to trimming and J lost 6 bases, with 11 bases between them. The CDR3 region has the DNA TGTGCCAGCAGTTACGAATGGGGGTCTCAGCCCCAGCATTTT. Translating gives CASSYEWGSQPQHF.

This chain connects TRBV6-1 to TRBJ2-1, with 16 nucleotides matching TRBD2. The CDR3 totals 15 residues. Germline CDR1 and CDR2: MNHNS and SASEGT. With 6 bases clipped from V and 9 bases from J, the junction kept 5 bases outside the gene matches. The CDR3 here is CASSGGTSGRVEQFF. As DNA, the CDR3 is TGTGCCAGCAGCGGGGGGACTAGCGGGAGGGTTGAGCAGTTCTTC.

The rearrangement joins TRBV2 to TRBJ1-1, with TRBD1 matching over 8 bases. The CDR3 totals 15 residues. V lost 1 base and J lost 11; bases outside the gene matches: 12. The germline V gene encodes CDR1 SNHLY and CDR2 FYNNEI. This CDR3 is CASSEVRQGAVSAFF. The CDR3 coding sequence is TGTGCCAGCAGTGAAGTGCGGCAGGGGGCGGTTTCGGCTTTCTTT.

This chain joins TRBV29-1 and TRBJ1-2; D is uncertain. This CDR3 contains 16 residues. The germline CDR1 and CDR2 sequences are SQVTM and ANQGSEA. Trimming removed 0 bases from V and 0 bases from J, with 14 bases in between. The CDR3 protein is CSVEDALGQPNYGYTF. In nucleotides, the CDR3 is TGCAGCGTTGAAGATGCGCTCGGGCAGCCTAACTATGGCTACACCTTC.

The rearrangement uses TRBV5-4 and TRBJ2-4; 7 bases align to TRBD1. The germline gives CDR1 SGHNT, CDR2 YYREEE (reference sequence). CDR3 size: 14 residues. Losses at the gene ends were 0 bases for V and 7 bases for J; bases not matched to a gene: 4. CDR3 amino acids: CASSLGQGFNIQYF. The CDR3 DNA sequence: TGTGCCAGCAGCTTGGGACAGGGATTCAACATTCAGTACTTC.

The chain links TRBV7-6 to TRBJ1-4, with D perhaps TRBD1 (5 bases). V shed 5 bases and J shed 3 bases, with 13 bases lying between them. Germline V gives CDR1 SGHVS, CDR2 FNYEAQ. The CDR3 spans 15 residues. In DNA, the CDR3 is TGTGCCAGCAGCCCTGACTGGGGGTCTAATGAAAAACTGTTTTTT. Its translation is CASSPDWGSNEKLFF.

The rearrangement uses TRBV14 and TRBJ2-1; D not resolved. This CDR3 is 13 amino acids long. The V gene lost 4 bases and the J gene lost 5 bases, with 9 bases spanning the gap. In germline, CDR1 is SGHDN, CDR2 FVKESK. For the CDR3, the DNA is TGTGCCAGCAGCCCCCTCGGGCACAATGAGCAGTTCTTC. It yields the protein CASSPLGHNEQFF.

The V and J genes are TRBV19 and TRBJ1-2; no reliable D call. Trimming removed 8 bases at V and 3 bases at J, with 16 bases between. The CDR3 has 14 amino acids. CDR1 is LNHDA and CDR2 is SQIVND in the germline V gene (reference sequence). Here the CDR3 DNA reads TGTGCCAGTGGGTTGGAAAGCTCCTACTATGGCTACACCTTC. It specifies CASGLESSYYGYTF.

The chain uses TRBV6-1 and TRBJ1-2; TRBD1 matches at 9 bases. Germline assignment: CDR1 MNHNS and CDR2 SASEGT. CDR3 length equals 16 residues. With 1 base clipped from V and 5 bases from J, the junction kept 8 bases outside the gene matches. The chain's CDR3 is CASSEEWTGDPYGYTF. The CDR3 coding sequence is TGTGCCAGCAGTGAAGAATGGACAGGGGATCCATATGGCTACACCTTC.

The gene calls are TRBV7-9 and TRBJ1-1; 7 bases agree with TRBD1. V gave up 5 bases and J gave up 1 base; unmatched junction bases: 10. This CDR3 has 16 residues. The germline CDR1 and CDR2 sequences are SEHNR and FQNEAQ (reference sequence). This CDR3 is CASSPPVEGANTEAFF. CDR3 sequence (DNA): TGTGCCAGCAGCCCACCCGTCGAGGGGGCGAACACTGAAGCTTTCTTT. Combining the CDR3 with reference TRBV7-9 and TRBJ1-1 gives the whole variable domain DTGVSQNPRHKITKRGQNVTFRCDPISEHNRLYWYRQTLGQGPEFLTYFQNEAQLEKSRLLSDRFSAERPKGSFSTLEIQRTEQGDSAMYLCASSPPVEGANTEAFFGQGTRLTVV.

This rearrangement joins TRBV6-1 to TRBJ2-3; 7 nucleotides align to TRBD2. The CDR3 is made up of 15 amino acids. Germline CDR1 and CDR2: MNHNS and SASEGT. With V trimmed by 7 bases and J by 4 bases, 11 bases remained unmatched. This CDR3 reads CASMWRGGYADTQYF. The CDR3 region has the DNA TGTGCCAGCATGTGGCGCGGGGGATACGCAGATACGCAGTATTTT.

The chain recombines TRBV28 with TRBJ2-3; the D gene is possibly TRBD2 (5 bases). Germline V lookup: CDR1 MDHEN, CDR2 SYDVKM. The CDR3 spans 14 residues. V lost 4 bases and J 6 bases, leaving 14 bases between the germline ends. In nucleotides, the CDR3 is TGTGCCAGCAGTTACAACGGACTGGGCGATACGCAGTATTTT. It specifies CASSYNGLGDTQYF. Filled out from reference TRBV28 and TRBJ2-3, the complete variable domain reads DVKVTQSSRYLVKRTGEKVFLECVQDMDHENMFWYRQDPGLGLRLIYFSYDVKMKEKGDIPEGYSVSREKKERFSLILESASTNQTSMYLCASSYNGLGDTQYFGPGTRLTVL.

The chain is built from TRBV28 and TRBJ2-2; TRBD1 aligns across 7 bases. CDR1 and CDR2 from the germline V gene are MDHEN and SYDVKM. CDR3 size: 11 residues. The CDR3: CGQGDTGELFF. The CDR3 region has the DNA TGTGGTCAGGGGGACACCGGGGAGCTGTTTTTT.

This CDR3 is CASSQATAGAVEQYF. As DNA, the CDR3 is TGCGCCAGCAGCCAAGCTACAGCGGGAGCGGTCGAGCAGTACTTC. The chain is built from TRBV4-3 and TRBJ2-7; 8 nucleotides align to TRBD2. This CDR3 region has 15 residues. Trimming removed 1 base from V and 6 bases from J; junction bases left unmatched: 8. CDR1 LGHNA and CDR2 YSLEER come from the germline V gene.

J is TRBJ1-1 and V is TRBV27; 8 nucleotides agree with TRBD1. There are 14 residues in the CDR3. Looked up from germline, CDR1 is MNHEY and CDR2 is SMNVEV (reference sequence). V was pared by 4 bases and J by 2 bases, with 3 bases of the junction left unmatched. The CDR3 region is CASSSQGANTEAFF. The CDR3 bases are TGTGCCAGCAGTTCGCAGGGGGCCAACACTGAAGCTTTCTTT.

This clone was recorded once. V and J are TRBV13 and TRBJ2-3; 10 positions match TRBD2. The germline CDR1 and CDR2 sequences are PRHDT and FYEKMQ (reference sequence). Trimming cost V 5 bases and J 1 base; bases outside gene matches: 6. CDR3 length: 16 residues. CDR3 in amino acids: CASSHLSGGGTDTQYF. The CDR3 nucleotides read TGTGCCAGCAGCCACCTCAGCGGGGGGGGCACAGATACGCAGTATTTT. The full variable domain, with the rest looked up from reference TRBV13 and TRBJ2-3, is AAGVIQSPRHLIKEKRETATLKCYPIPRHDTVYWYQQGPGQDPQFLISFYEKMQSDKGSIPDRFSAQQFSDYHSELNMSSLELGDSALYFCASSHLSGGGTDTQYFGPGTRLTVL.

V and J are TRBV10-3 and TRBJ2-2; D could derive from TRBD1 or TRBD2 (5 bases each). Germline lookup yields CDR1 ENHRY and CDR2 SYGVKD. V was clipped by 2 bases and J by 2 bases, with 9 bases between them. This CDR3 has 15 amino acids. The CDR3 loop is CAISEGDLNTGELFF. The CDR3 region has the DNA TGTGCCATCAGTGAGGGGGACCTTAACACCGGGGAGCTGTTTTTT.

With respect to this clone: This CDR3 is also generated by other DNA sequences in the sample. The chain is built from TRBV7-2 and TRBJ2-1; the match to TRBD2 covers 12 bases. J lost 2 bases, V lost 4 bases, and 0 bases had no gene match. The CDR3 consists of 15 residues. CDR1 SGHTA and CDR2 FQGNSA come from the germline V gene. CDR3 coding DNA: TGTGCCAGCAGCTGGACTAGCGGGACCTACAATGAGCAGTTCTTC. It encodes CASSWTSGTYNEQFF.

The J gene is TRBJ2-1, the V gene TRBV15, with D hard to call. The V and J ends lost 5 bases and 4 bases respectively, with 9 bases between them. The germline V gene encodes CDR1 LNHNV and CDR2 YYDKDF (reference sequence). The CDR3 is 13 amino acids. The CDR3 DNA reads TGTGCCACCAGCGACCTGCGGTACAATGAGCAGTTCTTC. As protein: CATSDLRYNEQFF.

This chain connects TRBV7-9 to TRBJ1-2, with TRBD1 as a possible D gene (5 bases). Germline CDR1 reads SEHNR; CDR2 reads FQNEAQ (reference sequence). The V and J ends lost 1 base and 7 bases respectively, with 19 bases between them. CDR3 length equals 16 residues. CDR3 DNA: TGTGCCAGCAGCTTAGATTTCAAAGAGGGGTTGCGTGGCTACACCTTC. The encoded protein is CASSLDFKEGLRGYTF. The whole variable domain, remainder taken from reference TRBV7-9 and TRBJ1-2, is DTGVSQNPRHKITKRGQNVTFRCDPISEHNRLYWYRQTLGQGPEFLTYFQNEAQLEKSRLLSDRFSAERPKGSFSTLEIQRTEQGDSAMYLCASSLDFKEGLRGYTFGSGTRLTVV.

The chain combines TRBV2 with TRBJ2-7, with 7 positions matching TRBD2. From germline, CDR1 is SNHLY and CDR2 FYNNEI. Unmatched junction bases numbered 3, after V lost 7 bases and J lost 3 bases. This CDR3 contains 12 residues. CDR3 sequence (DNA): TGTGCCAGCATGGCGGGAGACTACGAGCAGTACTTC. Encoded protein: CASMAGDYEQYF.

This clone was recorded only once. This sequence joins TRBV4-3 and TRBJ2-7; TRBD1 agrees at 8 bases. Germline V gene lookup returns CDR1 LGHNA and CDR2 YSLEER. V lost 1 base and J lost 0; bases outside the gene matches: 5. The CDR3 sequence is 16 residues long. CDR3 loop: CASSQGPQGASYEQYF. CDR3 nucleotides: TGCGCCAGCAGCCAAGGCCCCCAGGGGGCCTCCTACGAGCAGTACTTC.

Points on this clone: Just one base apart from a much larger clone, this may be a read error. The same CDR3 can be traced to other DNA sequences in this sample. The CDR3 here is CASSPTGSSYEQYF. CDR3 nucleotides: TGTGCCAGCAGTCCGACAGGGAGCTCCTACGAGCAGTACTTC. The J gene is TRBJ2-7, the V gene TRBV27, with 7 nucleotides matching TRBD1. Trimming took 5 bases from V and 0 from J; bases not matched to a gene: 4. Germline lookup yields CDR1 MNHEY and CDR2 SMNVEV (reference sequence). The CDR3 length is 14 residues.

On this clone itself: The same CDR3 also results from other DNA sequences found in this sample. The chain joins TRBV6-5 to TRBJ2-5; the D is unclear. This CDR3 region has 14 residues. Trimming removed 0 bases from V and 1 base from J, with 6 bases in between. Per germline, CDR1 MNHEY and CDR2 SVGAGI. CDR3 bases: TGTGCCAGCAGTTACTCGAACAGCCAAGAGACCCAGTACTTC. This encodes CASSYSNSQETQYF.

CDR3 in DNA: TGTGCCAGCAGTTTATTACAACCGTTGGGGCAAGAGACCCAGTACTTC. Residues: CASSLLQPLGQETQYF. This rearrangement joins TRBV27 to TRBJ2-5; D uncertain. This CDR3 is 16 amino acids long. Between the trimmed V and J ends, which lost 1 base and 2 bases, there was a span of 14 bases. Germline CDR1 is MNHEY and CDR2 is SMNVEV (reference sequence).